The text below deals with one T cell receptor (beta chain). This CDR3 contains 12 residues. V lost 4 bases to trimming and J lost 4 bases, with 10 bases between them. Germline assignment: CDR1 SQVTM and CDR2 ANQGSEA. Repertoires were generated with immunoSEQ multiplex PCR, while TCRdb's copy carries only in-frame clones and drops some. The sample consists of about 980,000 clones, less than 85% of them appearing once. The entry originates in a study of shared clonotypes between healthy human individuals. Sequenced material: memory CD4+ T cells sorted from blood. Subset defined: CD45RA-negative fraction. The V gene is TRBV29-1, the J gene TRBJ1-1, with TRBD1 as a possible D gene (5 bases). The sequence derives from a man between 18 and 29 years old in good health. DNA for the CDR3: TGCAGCGTTGCGTGGGGCCCCACTGAAGCTTTCTTT. Translation: CSVAWGPTEAFF.